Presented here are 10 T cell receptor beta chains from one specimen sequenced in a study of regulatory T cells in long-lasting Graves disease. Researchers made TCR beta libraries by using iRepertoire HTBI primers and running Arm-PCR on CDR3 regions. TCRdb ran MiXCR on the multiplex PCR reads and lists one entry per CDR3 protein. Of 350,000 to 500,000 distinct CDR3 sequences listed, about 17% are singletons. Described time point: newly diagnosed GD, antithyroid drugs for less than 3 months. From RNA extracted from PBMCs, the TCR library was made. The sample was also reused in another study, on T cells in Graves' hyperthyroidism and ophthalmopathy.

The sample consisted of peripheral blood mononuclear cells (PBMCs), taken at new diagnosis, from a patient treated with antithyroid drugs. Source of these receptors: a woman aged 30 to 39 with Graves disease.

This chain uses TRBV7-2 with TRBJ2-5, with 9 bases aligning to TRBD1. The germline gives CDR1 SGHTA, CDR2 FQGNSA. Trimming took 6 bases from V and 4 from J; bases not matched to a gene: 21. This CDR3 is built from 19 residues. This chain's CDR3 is CASSRPGQGHGGPGETQYF. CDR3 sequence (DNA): TGTGCCAGCAGTCGTCCGGGACAGGGACACGGAGGGCCAGGAGAGACCCAGTACTTC.

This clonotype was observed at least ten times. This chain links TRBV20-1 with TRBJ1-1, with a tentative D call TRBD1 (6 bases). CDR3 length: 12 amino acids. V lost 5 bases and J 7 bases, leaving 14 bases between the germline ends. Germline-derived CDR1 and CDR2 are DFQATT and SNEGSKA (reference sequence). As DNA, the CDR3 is TGCAGTGCTGGGGGGCGTGGTAATGAAGCTTTCTTT. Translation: CSAGGRGNEAFF.

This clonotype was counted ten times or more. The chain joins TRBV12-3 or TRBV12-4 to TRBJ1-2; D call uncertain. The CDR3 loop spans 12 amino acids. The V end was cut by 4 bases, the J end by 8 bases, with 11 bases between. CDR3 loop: CASSYRNIGYTF. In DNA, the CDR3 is TGTGCCAGCAGTTATCGGAACATCGGCTACACCTTC.

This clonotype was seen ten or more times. The CDR3 nucleotides read TGTGCCAGCCGGCTCGACACATCCTACAATGAGCAGTTCTTC. Its translation: CASRLDTSYNEQFF. The V gene is TRBV6-2 or TRBV6-3, the J gene TRBJ2-1; D remains unclear. V was shortened by 8 bases and J by 1 base, with 12 bases between the two germline ends. The CDR3 spans 14 residues. From germline, CDR1 is MNHEY and CDR2 SVGEGT.

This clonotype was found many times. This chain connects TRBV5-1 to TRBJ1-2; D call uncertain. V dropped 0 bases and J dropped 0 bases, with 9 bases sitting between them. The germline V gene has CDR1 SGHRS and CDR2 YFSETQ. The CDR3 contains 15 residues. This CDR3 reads CASSLDNFSNYGYTF. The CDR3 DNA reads TGCGCCAGCAGCTTGGACAACTTCTCTAACTATGGCTACACCTTC.

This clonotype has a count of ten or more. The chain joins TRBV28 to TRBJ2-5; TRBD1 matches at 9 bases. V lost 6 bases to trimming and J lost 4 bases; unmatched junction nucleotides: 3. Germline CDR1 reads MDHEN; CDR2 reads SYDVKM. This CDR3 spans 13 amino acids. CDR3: CASRDRGGETQYF. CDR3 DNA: TGTGCCAGCAGGGACAGGGGTGGAGAGACCCAGTACTTC.

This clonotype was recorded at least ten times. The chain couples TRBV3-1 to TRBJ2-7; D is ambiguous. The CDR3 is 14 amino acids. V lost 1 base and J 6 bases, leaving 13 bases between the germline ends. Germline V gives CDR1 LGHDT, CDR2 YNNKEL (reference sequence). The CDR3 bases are TGTGCCAGCAGCCAAGCGGGCCCCCGGGCCGAGCAGTACTTC. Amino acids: CASSQAGPRAEQYF.

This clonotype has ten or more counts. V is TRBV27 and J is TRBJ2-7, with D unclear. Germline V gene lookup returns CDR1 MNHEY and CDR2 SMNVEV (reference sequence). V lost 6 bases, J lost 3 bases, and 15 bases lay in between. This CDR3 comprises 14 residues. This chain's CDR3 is CASRRSREFYEQYF. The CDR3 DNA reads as TGTGCCAGCAGAAGGTCAAGAGAATTCTACGAGCAGTACTTC.

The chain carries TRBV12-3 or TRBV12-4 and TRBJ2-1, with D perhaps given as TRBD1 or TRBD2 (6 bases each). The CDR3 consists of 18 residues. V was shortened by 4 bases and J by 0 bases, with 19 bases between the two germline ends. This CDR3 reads CASSSPRGRMSSYNEQFF. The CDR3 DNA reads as TGTGCCAGCAGTTCCCCCCGGGGGCGTATGAGCTCCTACAATGAGCAGTTCTTC.

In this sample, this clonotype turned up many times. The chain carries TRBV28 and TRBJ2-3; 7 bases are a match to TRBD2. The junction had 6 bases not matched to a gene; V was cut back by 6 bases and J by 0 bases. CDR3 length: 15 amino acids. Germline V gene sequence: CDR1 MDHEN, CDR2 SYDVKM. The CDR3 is CASRDWRESTDTQYF. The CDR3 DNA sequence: TGTGCCAGCAGGGATTGGCGGGAGAGCACAGATACGCAGTATTTT.